Given below is one T cell receptor (beta chain) in context. This entry is derived from a study of blood T cell repertoires in COVID-19. About the study: Samples of COVID-19 (acute and convalescent) were obtained from the United States, Italy and Spain.

This CDR3 has 14 residues. The germline V gene has CDR1 ENHRY and CDR2 SYGVKD. The V gene end was trimmed by 4 bases and the J gene end by 1 base; junction bases not matched to a gene: 2. In the source study's methods: Reference gene primers were amplified, and this amplification served to estimate nucleated cell counts. The method was immunoSEQ multiplex PCR; TCRdb's version includes in-frame clones alone and lacks a portion of them. V and J calls and clone size are copied from that table; D and trimming were computed from the DNA. Among around 28,000 clones listed, approximately 83% were seen once. During active infection, Seattle patients enrolled and were then monitored through disease.

The chain links TRBV10-3 to TRBJ2-7; 9 bases fit TRBD2. Sequenced input: peripheral blood. This TCR was recovered from a woman of 80 years or more with COVID-19, enrolled during active disease. DNA of the CDR3: TGTGCCATCAGTGCTAGCGGGGATTCCTACGAGCAGTACTTC. Its protein product is CAISASGDSYEQYF.